In this sample, the clone carrying this T cell receptor beta chain turned up a few times. This specimen belongs to a study of T cell responses to AZD1222 COVID-19 vaccine. V lost 11 bases, J lost 4 bases, and 23 bases lay in between. Per the germline V gene, CDR1 is ENHRY and CDR2 is SYGVKD. The CDR3 totals 15 residues. Repertoires were generated with immunoSEQ multiplex PCR, while TCRdb's copy carries only in-frame clones and drops some. The table shows around 130,000 clones, with about nine tenths occurring only once. This sequence joins TRBV10-3 and TRBJ1-2; tentatively, D is TRBD1 (5 bases). The specimen was peripheral blood, collected on day 0 of AZD1222 vaccination. The clonotype originates from an adult in good health. The CDR3 sequence: CALTAGPGGTYGYTF. CDR3 nucleotides: TGTGCCCTGACCGCCGGGCCAGGTGGGACCTATGGCTACACCTTC.